One sample yielded the 28 T cell receptor beta chains listed below, sequenced in a study of OX40 agonist ivuxolimab in advanced cancers. The method behind the library was the immunoSEQ multiplex PCR assay. The clones in this table, taken by TCRdb from immuneACCESS, are in-frame only. Not every clone is retained; where verified, under half of the shortfall comes from an unresolved V gene, and the cause of the rest is unknown. The sample table records 40,000 to 45,000 clones; just under 90% of these occur just once. Over 5.5% of the sample comes from the top ten. The source was CD4+ or CD8+ T cells sorted from blood, collected in a trial of the OX40 agonist ivuxolimab. These receptors were taken from an adult with an advanced solid tumor such as melanoma, head and neck, liver or kidney cancer.

The gene calls are TRBV10-3 and TRBJ1-2, with D unclear. Germline V gives CDR1 ENHRY, CDR2 SYGVKD. This CDR3 has 12 amino acids. The V and J ends lost 1 base and 5 bases respectively, with 5 bases between them. CDR3 sequence reads: CAISELRYGYTF. As DNA, the CDR3 is TGTGCCATCAGTGAGTTGAGGTATGGCTACACCTTC.

J is TRBJ2-7 and V is TRBV10-3; either TRBD1 or TRBD2 may fit D (5 bases each). V was cut by 9 bases and J by 3 bases, with 15 bases left in between. Germline assignment: CDR1 ENHRY and CDR2 SYGVKD. The CDR3 has 13 amino acids. The CDR3 region is CAISRGKRYEQYF. The CDR3 nucleotides are TGTGCCATTAGTCGGGGCAAACGCTACGAGCAGTACTTC.

V gene TRBV9 combines with J gene TRBJ2-7; D not certain. Trimming shortened V by 6 bases and J by 2 bases, and 12 bases separated the two germline ends. This CDR3 has 13 residues. Germline V gives CDR1 SGDLS, CDR2 YYNGEE. CDR3 DNA: TGTGCCAGCATTAGGACGGATGCCTACGAGCAGTACTTC. Protein product: CASIRTDAYEQYF. Filled out from reference TRBV9 and TRBJ2-7, the complete variable domain reads DSGVTQTPKHLITATGQRVTLRCSPRSGDLSVYWYQQSLDQGLQFLIQYYNGEERAKGNILERFSAQQFPDLHSELNLSSLELGDSALYFCASIRTDAYEQYFGPGTRLTVT.

The chain has TRBV7-2 and TRBJ2-5; TRBD1 might be the D (5 bases). CDR1 is SGHTA, CDR2 FQGNSA, per germline. The CDR3 length is 13 residues. Trimming took 3 bases from V and 3 from J, leaving 8 bases between them. CDR3 in amino acids: CASSFDRKETQYF. The CDR3 region has the DNA TGTGCCAGCAGCTTTGACAGAAAAGAGACCCAGTACTTC.

This clone is deemed medium-sized (0.01 to 0.1%). The chain joins TRBV18 to TRBJ2-1, with TRBD2 matching over 11 bases. Germline V CDR1 and CDR2: KGHSH, LQKENI. Trimming took 0 bases from V and 6 from J; bases not matched to a gene: 7. This CDR3 comprises 17 residues. In DNA, the CDR3 is TGTGCCAGCTCACCACCTTTGACTAGCGGGATCCTCAATGAGCAGTTCTTC. It specifies CASSPPLTSGILNEQFF.

The J gene is TRBJ2-1, the V gene TRBV4-1; perhaps TRBD2 as D (6 bases). Trimming cost V 4 bases and J 6 bases, with 19 bases left between them. The CDR3 length is 16 residues. The germline V gene has CDR1 MGHRA and CDR2 YSYEKL. CDR3 sequence reads: CASSPRPVEGGNEQFF. The CDR3 coding sequence is TGCGCCAGCAGCCCCAGGCCGGTGGAGGGTGGCAATGAGCAGTTCTTC.

The chain has TRBV6-1 and TRBJ2-7; the match to TRBD1 covers 8 bases. The CDR3 covers 14 residues. Per the germline V gene, CDR1 is MNHNS and CDR2 is SASEGT. V lost 5 bases to trimming and J lost 3 bases; unmatched junction nucleotides: 6. The CDR3 spells CASSKTGDLYEQYF. The CDR3 DNA follows: TGTGCCAGCAGTAAGACAGGGGACCTCTACGAGCAGTACTTC.

V and J are TRBV6-6 and TRBJ1-1; D might be TRBD1 (6 bases). The V gene lost 2 bases and the J gene lost 4 bases, with 14 bases spanning the gap. CDR3 length: 15 amino acids. The germline V gene encodes CDR1 MNHNY and CDR2 SVGAGI (reference sequence). CDR3 residues: CASSYGGGVITEAFF. The CDR3 nucleotides read TGTGCCAGCAGTTACGGGGGGGGCGTAATCACTGAAGCTTTCTTT.

This chain links TRBV2 with TRBJ1-5; TRBD1 might be the D (5 bases). This CDR3 contains 13 residues. CDR1 and CDR2 from the germline V gene are SNHLY and FYNNEI. Trimming took off 7 bases at V and 9 bases at J, with 16 bases between the two ends. CDR3 amino acids: CASNIQAEGPQHF. Here the CDR3 DNA reads TGTGCCAGCAATATACAGGCGGAGGGGCCCCAGCATTTT.

V usage is TRBV2 and J usage is TRBJ1-2, with D maybe TRBD1 (5 bases). Germline lookup yields CDR1 SNHLY and CDR2 FYNNEI. The CDR3 runs to 13 residues. The V gene lost 6 bases and the J gene lost 10 bases, with 18 bases spanning the gap. For the CDR3, the DNA is TGTGCCAGCAGCCTCGGGACGGATTTACCCTACACCTTC. This codes for CASSLGTDLPYTF.

The chain uses TRBV5-1 and TRBJ2-7; a possible D gene is TRBD1 (5 bases). V gave up 4 bases and J gave up 7 bases, with 15 bases separating them. This CDR3 is built from 13 residues. Germline values: CDR1 SGHRS, CDR2 YFSETQ. This chain's CDR3 is CASSGQVTPEQYF. The DNA of the CDR3 is TGCGCCAGCAGCGGACAAGTGACACCGGAGCAGTACTTC.

DNA for the CDR3: TGTGCCAGCAGCCGGTATGGGGGAGGGCCACAAGAGACCCAGTACTTC. This translates into CASSRYGGGPQETQYF. The chain uses TRBV7-2 and TRBJ2-5; 7 bases match TRBD2. The germline V gene has CDR1 SGHTA and CDR2 FQGNSA. The CDR3 covers 16 residues. The trim removed 5 bases at V and 2 bases at J, leaving 11 bases unmatched.

The chain links TRBV7-9 to TRBJ2-5; a weak D match, TRBD2 (6 bases). Trimming cost V 2 bases and J 11 bases, with 12 bases left between them. The germline CDR1 and CDR2 sequences are SEHNR and FQNEAQ (reference sequence). This CDR3 contains 12 residues. CDR3 residues: CASSLTTGEQYF. CDR3 bases: TGTGCCAGCAGCTTAACGACGGGAGAGCAGTACTTC.

V is TRBV19 and J is TRBJ1-1; TRBD1 agrees at 8 bases. This CDR3 comprises 16 residues. Germline-derived CDR1 and CDR2 are LNHDA and SQIVND (reference sequence). Trimming removed 6 bases from V and 4 bases from J; junction bases left unmatched: 13. The CDR3 coding sequence is TGTGCCAGTAGAAAATTAACAGGGGGTGACGGCACTGAAGCTTTCTTT. It is translated as CASRKLTGGDGTEAFF. Full variable domain (outside the CDR3, taken from reference TRBV19 and TRBJ1-1): DGGITQSPKYLFRKEGQNVTLSCEQNLNHDAMYWYRQDPGQGLRLIYYSQIVNDFQKGDIAEGYSVSREKKESFPLTVTSAQKNPTAFYLCASRKLTGGDGTEAFFGQGTRLTVV.

This rearrangement joins TRBV7-9 to TRBJ1-5; D is perhaps TRBD1 (5 bases). Germline values: CDR1 SEHNR, CDR2 FQNEAQ (reference sequence). Trimming stripped 5 bases from V and 9 bases from J, with 20 bases between. This CDR3 is 15 amino acids long. DNA of the CDR3: TGTGCCAGCAGCATAGGGACCGGGTCCTTCTGGCCCCAGCATTTT. This gives the protein CASSIGTGSFWPQHF.

This clone appeared a single time. The chain recombines TRBV2 with TRBJ2-2; the D is unclear. V lost 2 bases and J 1 base, leaving 8 bases between the germline ends. CDR3 length: 15 residues. Germline values: CDR1 SNHLY, CDR2 FYNNEI. CDR3 DNA: TGTGCCAGCAGTGAAAGTCGCATGAACACCGGGGAGCTGTTTTTT. Its translation: CASSESRMNTGELFF.

CDR3 in amino acids: CASTTGQGNYGYTF. The CDR3 DNA reads TGTGCCAGCACCACAGGACAGGGAAACTATGGCTACACCTTC. The chain joins TRBV28 to TRBJ1-2, with TRBD1 identical over 8 bases. The germline gives CDR1 MDHEN, CDR2 SYDVKM. This CDR3 contains 14 residues. J was trimmed by 2 bases and V by 7 bases; bases with no gene match: 6.

The V call is TRBV6-6, the J call TRBJ2-7, with D tentatively TRBD2 (6 bases). The CDR3 runs to 15 residues. CDR1 MNHNY and CDR2 SVGAGI come from the germline V gene (reference sequence). V was clipped by 8 bases and J by 0 bases, with 17 bases between them. CDR3 nucleotide sequence: TGTGCCAGCGGAGGGGTAGCGGCGAGCTCCTACGAGCAGTACTTC. Translating it yields CASGGVAASSYEQYF.

The chain couples TRBV5-6 to TRBJ2-3; tentatively, D is TRBD2 (5 bases). Germline CDR1 is SGHDT and CDR2 is YYEEEE. Trimming pared 4 bases from V and 4 bases from J, leaving 19 bases between. There are 16 residues in the CDR3. CDR3 bases: TGTGCCAGCAGCCCCGGGGTTGGGCCCGAGGCAGATACGCAGTATTTT. The encoded protein is CASSPGVGPEADTQYF.

This chain links TRBV20-1 with TRBJ1-1; D not certain. The CDR3 covers 11 residues. Germline V gene data show CDR1 as DFQATT and CDR2 as SNEGSKA (reference sequence). V lost 0 bases, J lost 5 bases, and 4 bases lay in between. The CDR3 here is CSAREHTEAFF. The CDR3, as DNA: TGCAGTGCTAGAGAGCATACTGAAGCTTTCTTT.

The V and J genes are TRBV10-2 and TRBJ2-7, with 8 bases identical to TRBD1. This CDR3 is 13 amino acids long. V gave up 8 bases and J gave up 5 bases; unmatched junction bases: 8. CDR1 is WSHSY and CDR2 is SAAADI in the germline V gene. The CDR3: CASSRDRFHEQYF. The CDR3 DNA reads as TGCGCCAGCTCCCGGGACAGGTTCCACGAGCAGTACTTC.

This clone has a handful of counts. The chain couples TRBV21-1 to TRBJ1-5. TRBV21-1 is reported as a pseudogene. This CDR3 is 13 amino acids long. The CDR3 nucleotides read TGTGCCAGCAGCGAAAGAAAGGTCCAGCCCCAGCATTTT. It codes for CASSERKVQPQHF.

The chain links TRBV10-3 to TRBJ1-1; the D gene is possibly TRBD1 (5 bases). CDR3 length equals 15 residues. Germline-derived CDR1 and CDR2 are ENHRY and SYGVKD. The V end was cut by 2 bases, the J end by 7 bases, with 17 bases between. The CDR3 nucleotides read TGTGCCATCAGTGAGACACGGGACCTGAGGAATGAAGCTTTCTTT. This codes for CAISETRDLRNEAFF.

This clone was seen only once. V and J are TRBV2 and TRBJ2-3, with TRBD2 as a possible D gene (6 bases). CDR3 size: 14 residues. The V gene's germline CDR1 is SNHLY and CDR2 FYNNEI. Between the trimmed V and J ends, which lost 6 bases and 0 bases, there was a span of 10 bases. The CDR3 DNA reads as TGTGCCAGCAGGCGGGAACTCAGCACAGATACGCAGTATTTT. This translates into CASRRELSTDTQYF.

This clone is a singleton in its sample. The rearrangement links TRBV25-1 to TRBJ2-4; D is unclear. CDR1 and CDR2 from the germline V gene are MGHDK and SYGVNS. V shed 2 bases and J shed 2 bases, with 7 bases lying between them. The CDR3 covers 14 residues. Here the CDR3 reads CASSETGPKNIQYF. The CDR3 region has the DNA TGTGCCAGCAGTGAAACCGGGCCCAAAAACATTCAGTACTTC. The variable domain in full, with the rest retrieved from reference TRBV25-1 and TRBJ2-4, is EADIYQTPRYLVIGTGKKITLECSQTMGHDKMYWYQQDPGMELHLIHYSYGVNSTEKGDLSSESTVSRIRTEHFPLTLESARPSHTSQYLCASSETGPKNIQYFGAGTRLSVL.

V is TRBV18 and J is TRBJ1-1; the D gene is possibly TRBD1 (5 bases). V lost 2 bases to trimming and J lost 1 base, with 11 bases between them. The V gene's germline CDR1 is KGHSH and CDR2 LQKENI. This CDR3 is 15 amino acids long. Here the CDR3 DNA reads TGTGCCAGCTCACCATTGGGGACCGAGAACACTGAAGCTTTCTTT. Amino acid sequence: CASSPLGTENTEAFF.

J is TRBJ1-1 and V is TRBV6-5, with 7 bases aligning to TRBD1. This CDR3 has 16 amino acids. CDR1 MNHEY and CDR2 SVGAGI come from the germline V gene. V gave up 4 bases and J gave up 0 bases; unmatched junction bases: 8. The CDR3, as DNA: TGTGCCAGCAGTTCCGAAACCGGGACAGTGAACACTGAAGCTTTCTTT. This encodes CASSSETGTVNTEAFF.

This CDR3 reads CASSFDRVSANTGELFF. DNA for the CDR3: TGTGCCAGCAGCTTCGACCGGGTTAGCGCTAACACCGGGGAGCTGTTTTTT. The chain uses TRBV11-2 and TRBJ2-2, with D maybe TRBD2 (5 bases). Germline V gene sequence: CDR1 SGHAT, CDR2 FQNNGV. The CDR3 runs to 17 residues. Trimming left V 3 bases short and J 2 bases short, with 16 bases between.